This T cell receptor (beta chain) was sequenced during a study of patients and donors after allogeneic stem cell transplantation. TCRdb analysed the RT-PCR reads with MiXCR anew, one entry per CDR3 protein. The sample shows some 880,000 distinct CDR3 sequences, around 17% of them seen only once. The CDR3 is made up of 16 amino acids. Germline CDR1 is SGHDN and CDR2 is FVKESK. V was clipped by 6 bases and J by 6 bases, with 20 bases between them. This chain joins TRBV14 and TRBJ2-2; perhaps D is TRBD1 or TRBD2 (5 bases each). The receptor comes from a human donor who was either an allogeneic HSCT recipient or a stem cell or donor lymphocyte infusion donor (not recorded which). It is not recorded whose cells these are; they may come from a transplant donor. Sequenced input: blood, either unsorted or a sorted T cell fraction (not recorded which). For the CDR3, the DNA is TGTGCCAGCAGGTCCGTCCGGGGCCTCGGGGCCGGGGAGCTGTTTTTT. Amino acids: CASRSVRGLGAGELFF.